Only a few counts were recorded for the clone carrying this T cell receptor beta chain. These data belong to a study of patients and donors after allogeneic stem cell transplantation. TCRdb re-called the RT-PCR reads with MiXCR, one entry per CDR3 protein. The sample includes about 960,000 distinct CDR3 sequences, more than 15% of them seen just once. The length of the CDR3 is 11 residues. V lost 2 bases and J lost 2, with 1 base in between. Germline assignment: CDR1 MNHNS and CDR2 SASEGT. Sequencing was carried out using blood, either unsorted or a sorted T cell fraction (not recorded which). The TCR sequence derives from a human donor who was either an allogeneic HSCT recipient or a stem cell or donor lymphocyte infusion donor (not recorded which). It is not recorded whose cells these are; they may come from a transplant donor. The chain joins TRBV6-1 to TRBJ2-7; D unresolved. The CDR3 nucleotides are TGTGCCAGCAGTGAACCCTACGAGCAGTACTTC. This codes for CASSEPYEQYF.